Listed here is a single T cell receptor (beta chain). Its matching antigen is unknown. This record comes from a study of OX40 agonist ivuxolimab in advanced cancers. For the study at large: Patients got intravenous ivuxolimab at 0.01 to 10 mg/kg every 2 weeks. Among those enrolled, mean age was about 63 years (range about 20 to 79) and 70% to 85% were male. Partial responses were achieved by three patients, of whom one had hepatocellular carcinoma and two had cutaneous melanoma. Study-wide results and limits: Still undetermined is the antigen specificity of the expanded peripheral T cells.

Profiled with immunoSEQ multiplex PCR; TCRdb holds only in-frame clones, not every one. The sample holds 15,000 or so clones; approximately 80% are singletons and the top ten take about 35%. Trimming pared 5 bases from V and 6 bases from J, leaving 17 bases between. This CDR3 is built from 14 residues. In germline, CDR1 is SGHNT, CDR2 YENEEA. This specimen consisted of CD4+ or CD8+ T cells sorted from blood, obtained in a trial of the OX40 agonist ivuxolimab. The chain carries TRBV11-3 and TRBJ2-7; weak D call: TRBD2 (5 bases). The clonotype comes from an adult with an advanced solid tumor such as melanoma, head and neck, liver or kidney cancer. CDR3 coding DNA: TGTGCCAGCAGCCTCCCCCGCGGGCCAGGCGAGCAGTACTTC. It specifies CASSLPRGPGEQYF.